The 3 T cell receptor beta chains below come from one sample, sequenced in a study of identical twins. TCRdb independently ran MiXCR on the 5' RACE reads; one entry per CDR3 protein. The sample has about 890,000 distinct CDR3 sequences, about 12% seen once. This same sample was also part of a study on yellow fever vaccine responses in identical twins.

Sequenced sample: PBMCs. These receptors were taken from a woman younger than 30 in good health.

There are a few counts of this clonotype. The chain employs TRBV6-5 and TRBJ1-5, with 9 bases aligning to TRBD1. This CDR3 has 16 residues. The V gene end was trimmed by 5 bases and the J gene end by 2 bases; junction bases not matched to a gene: 7. Germline values: CDR1 MNHEY, CDR2 SVGAGI. The CDR3 nucleotides are TGTGCCAGCAGTAACACAGGGGGCGGCGGCAATCAGCCCCAGCATTTT. The encoded protein is CASSNTGGGGNQPQHF.

This chain joins TRBV25-1 and TRBJ1-1; D may be TRBD1 (6 bases). CDR1 and CDR2 from the germline V gene are MGHDK and SYGVNS. The CDR3 contains 14 residues. V was cut by 6 bases and J by 4 bases, with 15 bases left in between. This CDR3 reads CASSDGTSSTEAFF. The CDR3 DNA reads as TGTGCCAGCAGCGACGGGACAAGTTCCACTGAAGCTTTCTTT.

CDR3 nucleotides: TGTGCCAGCAGCGCCGGGACTAGCGGGGGAGGGAATACGCAGTATTTT. It codes for CASSAGTSGGGNTQYF. The J gene is TRBJ2-3, the V gene TRBV9; 14 bases map to TRBD2. After removal of 3 bases from V and 7 bases from J, the junction contained 7 bases not matched to a gene. CDR3 length equals 16 residues. Germline V gene sequence: CDR1 SGDLS, CDR2 YYNGEE.